This record concerns one TCR beta chain sequence. Its antigen is undetermined. The data derive from a study of cytomegalovirus exposure and HLA in healthy donors. The PCR was carried out with 60 Vbeta primers and 13 Jbeta primers. Using immunoSEQ multiplex PCR, the repertoire was profiled, and TCRdb retains in-frame clones only, with some absent. The sample includes about 170,000 clones, roughly 80% of them seen just once. Germline V gene data show CDR1 as SGHNT and CDR2 as YYREEE (reference sequence). V lost 3 bases to trimming and J lost 5 bases; unmatched junction nucleotides: 4. The CDR3 is 14 amino acids. Study outcomes and limitations: Three CMV-associated chains were confirmed in vitro to be specific for CMV antigens. In a later analysis, V- and J-gene trimming of beta chains associated with a DCLRE1C missense variant, replicated independently.

The source is a male donor in good health and CMV-seronegative. The chain uses TRBV5-4 and TRBJ2-5; 10 nucleotides align to TRBD1. The material sequenced was PBMCs. The CDR3 loop reads CASSSGQGGETQYF. CDR3 sequence (DNA): TGTGCCAGCAGCTCAGGACAGGGGGGGGAGACCCAGTACTTC.